This is a list of T cell receptor beta chains from one sample in a study of blood T cell repertoires in COVID-19. The method was immunoSEQ multiplex PCR; TCRdb's version includes in-frame clones alone and lacks a portion of them. Counted here are some 240,000 clones, around 82% occurring once; the ten biggest clones make up more than 7%. Sequences were obtained from peripheral blood. The receptors stem from a woman aged 70-85 years with acute or convalescent COVID-19. Each CDR3 is given with its conserved first and last residue. A D gene is named only where the DNA matches it firmly. Clone size is not always given. Where it is, it says once, few, many or a class for expanded clones.

-	TRBV6-1	TRBJ2-3	TRBD2	CASSEWRVAGSTDTQYF	TGTGCCAGCAGTGAATGGAGAGTAGCGGGAAGCACAGATACGCAGTATTTT
-	TRBV12-3/TRBV12-4	TRBJ2-3	-	CASSLPPGTQYF	TGTGCCAGCAGTTTACCCCCGGGGACGCAGTATTTT
few	TRBV5-1	TRBJ1-4	-	CASSLSATGEKLFF	TGCGCCAGCAGCTTGTCTGCCACAGGGGAAAAACTGTTTTTT
-	TRBV10-3	TRBJ2-3	TRBD2	CAISTSSGGAADTQYF	TGTGCCATCAGTACTTCTAGCGGGGGGGCCGCAGATACGCAGTATTTT
-	TRBV5-1	TRBJ2-7	-	CASSLGQLNEQYF	TGCGCCAGCAGCTTGGGACAGCTTAACGAGCAGTACTTC
-	TRBV7-3	TRBJ2-3	-	CASSSGGAQVTDTQYF	TGTGCCAGCAGCTCAGGAGGGGCACAAGTCACAGATACGCAGTATTTT
-	TRBV9	TRBJ2-1	TRBD2	CASSSPPTSGGHNEQFF	TGTGCCAGCAGCTCCCCCCCCACTAGCGGGGGCCACAATGAGCAGTTCTTC
-	TRBV19	TRBJ2-1	TRBD1	CASISGQGMFDEQFF	TGTGCCAGTATCTCGGGACAGGGGATGTTTGATGAGCAGTTCTTC
-	TRBV1	TRBJ1-4	-	CTSSQDLGTGDEKLFF	TGCACCAGCAGCCAAGATCTGGGGACAGGGGATGAAAAACTGTTTTTT
-	TRBV12-3/TRBV12-4	TRBJ1-4	TRBD1	CASSPRTGRLFF	TGTGCCAGCAGTCCGAGGACAGGAAGGCTGTTTTTT
-	TRBV30	TRBJ1-6	-	CAWSAGLDGSPLHF	TGTGCCTGGAGTGCCGGACTGGATGGTTCACCCCTCCACTTT
-	TRBV27	TRBJ2-7	TRBD1	CASSWGQGGEQYF	TGTGCCAGCAGTTGGGGACAGGGCGGGGAGCAGTACTTC
-	TRBV5-3	TRBJ1-5	-	CARSFGALWNQPQHF	TGTGCCAGAAGCTTTGGGGCCTTGTGGAATCAGCCCCAGCATTTT
once	TRBV5-5	TRBJ1-1	-	CASSFEPEGGAFF	TGTGCCAGCAGCTTCGAACCCGAAGGGGGAGCTTTCTTT
-	TRBV5-1	TRBJ2-1	-	CASSLGGDNNEQFF	TGCGCCAGCAGCTTGGGTGGGGACAACAATGAGCAGTTCTTC
once	TRBV5-1	TRBJ2-1	-	CASSFRDTRYSSYNEQFF	TGCGCCAGCAGTTTTCGGGACACTCGCTATAGCTCCTACAATGAGCAGTTCTTC
few	TRBV12-3/TRBV12-4	TRBJ2-2	-	CASSLQGTGELFF	TGTGCCAGCAGTCTCCAGGGAACCGGGGAGCTGTTTTTT
-	TRBV7-2	TRBJ1-5	-	CASSLQSGDQPQHF	TGTGCCAGCAGCTTACAGTCCGGAGATCAGCCCCAGCATTTT
-	TRBV28	TRBJ1-1	TRBD1	CASARDRNTEAFF	TGTGCCTCAGCCCGGGACAGGAACACTGAAGCTTTCTTT
few	TRBV5-1	TRBJ1-2	TRBD1	CASSLGLRTGGNYGYTF	TGCGCCAGCAGCTTGGGCCTAAGGACAGGGGGCAACTATGGCTACACCTTC
-	TRBV6-5	TRBJ1-5	-	CASRGTGNQPQHF	TGTGCCAGTCGGGGTACGGGCAATCAGCCCCAGCATTTT
once	TRBV1	TRBJ1-5	-	CTEVPNQPQHF	TGCACAGAGGTTCCTAATCAGCCCCAGCATTTT
-	TRBV6-2/TRBV6-3	TRBJ2-3	-	CASSLGGGGDTQYF	TGTGCCAGCAGCCTGGGTGGGGGGGGCGATACGCAGTATTTT
-	TRBV6-2/TRBV6-3	TRBJ2-5	TRBD1	CASSSSKQGRTETQYF	TGTGCCAGCAGTTCATCAAAACAGGGGAGAACGGAGACCCAGTACTTC
-	TRBV9	TRBJ1-1	-	CASSVGSSSVAFF	TGTGCCAGCAGCGTCGGCAGCTCTAGTGTAGCTTTCTTT
once	TRBV27	TRBJ2-2	-	CASSLSIRSGTGELFF	TGTGCCAGCAGTTTATCAATCCGGTCTGGCACCGGGGAGCTGTTTTTT
few	TRBV18	TRBJ2-5	-	CASSPPGGLETQYF	TGTGCCAGCTCACCACCCGGAGGCTTAGAGACCCAGTACTTC
few	TRBV24-1	TRBJ1-6	-	CATSDSPQGGFSSYNSPLHF	TGTGCCACCAGTGATTCCCCGCAGGGAGGCTTTAGCTCCTATAATTCACCCCTCCACTTT
-	TRBV10-2	TRBJ2-5	TRBD2	CASSRTSGQETQYF	TGCGCCAGCAGTAGGACTAGCGGACAAGAGACCCAGTACTTC
-	TRBV6-1	TRBJ2-2	-	CASSDPPLGELFF	TGTGCCAGCAGTGACCCCCCCCTAGGGGAGCTGTTTTTT
-	TRBV3-1/TRBV3-2	TRBJ2-6	-	CASSQARRMAGANVLTF	TGTGCCAGCAGCCAAGCCCGCAGGATGGCTGGGGCCAACGTCCTGACTTTC
-	TRBV15	TRBJ1-1	-	CATSRDRRVNTEAFF	TGTGCCACCAGCAGAGATCGCAGGGTGAACACTGAAGCTTTCTTT
once	TRBV19	TRBJ2-2	-	CASSNQGPNTGELFF	TGTGCCAGTAGTAATCAGGGTCCCAACACCGGGGAGCTGTTTTTT
-	TRBV18	TRBJ2-3	-	CASSPPAGPTQYF	TGTGCCAGCTCACCACCGGCGGGCCCCACGCAGTATTTT
-	TRBV7-2	TRBJ2-7	TRBD2	CASSLGTSGTYEQYF	TGTGCCAGCAGCCTAGGGACTAGCGGAACCTACGAGCAGTACTTC
-	TRBV10-2	TRBJ2-7	-	CASSEPLRQVSYEQYF	TGCGCCAGCAGTGAGCCGCTTCGGCAGGTTTCCTACGAGCAGTACTTC
-	TRBV6-2/TRBV6-3	TRBJ2-5	-	CASSYEGGETQYF	TGTGCCAGCAGTTACGAGGGCGGGGAGACCCAGTACTTC
-	TRBV6-4	TRBJ1-6	-	CASSDFLGQRNSPLHF	TGTGCCAGCAGTGACTTCCTTGGGCAGAGAAATTCACCCCTCCACTTT
-	TRBV7-9	TRBJ2-5	-	CASSSTGGDAQETQYF	TGTGCCAGCAGCTCGACCGGGGGTGATGCACAAGAGACCCAGTACTTC
once	TRBV2	TRBJ2-1	TRBD2	CASSQGLAGAGEQFF	TGTGCCAGCAGCCAGGGACTAGCGGGGGCAGGGGAGCAGTTCTTC
-	TRBV3-1/TRBV3-2	TRBJ2-7	-	CASSRRLTLSSYEQYF	TGTGCCAGCAGCCGCCGCCTAACCCTAAGCTCCTACGAGCAGTACTTC
-	TRBV27	TRBJ2-5	-	CASMGAEETQYF	TGTGCCAGCATGGGGGCGGAAGAGACCCAGTACTTC
-	TRBV10-3	TRBJ2-2	-	CAISPTGSTTGELFF	TGTGCCATCAGTCCCACAGGGTCGACCACCGGGGAGCTGTTTTTT
-	TRBV6-5	TRBJ2-1	-	CASSPSLDGYNEQFF	TGTGCCAGCAGTCCCTCCTTAGACGGGTACAATGAGCAGTTCTTC
few	TRBV3-1/TRBV3-2	TRBJ2-1	TRBD1	CASSPQGSGEQFF	TGTGCCAGCAGTCCACAGGGGTCGGGTGAGCAGTTCTTC
-	TRBV30	TRBJ1-6	-	CAWSGSYPINSPLHF	TGTGCCTGGTCGGGATCCTACCCTATTAATTCACCCCTCCACTTT
-	TRBV6-5	TRBJ2-3	-	CASRATGADTQYF	TGTGCCAGCAGAGCCACAGGTGCAGATACGCAGTATTTT
-	TRBV15	TRBJ2-2	-	CATSRPTGVTGELFF	TGTGCCACCAGCAGGCCGACAGGAGTAACCGGGGAGCTGTTTTTT
-	TRBV7-2	TRBJ2-7	TRBD1	CASSLRLNSGGSSYEQYF	TGTGCCAGCAGCCTACGATTAAATTCAGGGGGCTCTTCCTACGAGCAGTACTTC
once	TRBV5-8	TRBJ2-1	-	CASSPGQMGYNEQFF	TGTGCCAGCAGCCCAGGACAGATGGGGTACAATGAGCAGTTCTTC
-	TRBV19	TRBJ1-1	-	CASSRDVRTEAFF	TGTGCCAGTAGTAGAGATGTGCGGACTGAAGCTTTCTTT